This T cell receptor beta chain was documented in a study of OX40 agonist ivuxolimab in advanced cancers. Findings and limits, study-wide: Those patients achieving a partial response at 0.1-3.0 mg/kg showed among the lowest clonal expansion.

This clone was picked up one time. Antigen: not known. Trimming shortened V by 3 bases and J by 7 bases, and 7 bases separated the two germline ends. Germline V gene lookup returns CDR1 MDHEN and CDR2 SYDVKM. The CDR3 is 11 residues long. TCRdb's copy holds only in-frame clones and misses some; the assay was immunoSEQ multiplex PCR. The sample records some 74,000 clones, roughly 90% being singletons. The sample consisted of CD4+ or CD8+ T cells sorted from blood, taken in a trial of the OX40 agonist ivuxolimab. The rearrangement links TRBV28 to TRBJ2-7; maybe TRBD2 (6 bases). This receptor was obtained from an adult with an advanced solid tumor such as melanoma, head and neck, liver or kidney cancer. This chain's CDR3 is CASSLEGEQYF. The CDR3 DNA reads as TGTGCCAGCAGTTTGGAGGGAGAGCAGTACTTC.